This record covers a single T cell receptor beta chain. The antigen is not known. Healthy individuals who donated bone marrow served as the donors. Each donor was nominally healthy when sampled (though unrecorded immune exposures were likely). The record originates from a study of cytomegalovirus exposure and HLA in healthy donors. Overall study results and limits: Overall, some 160 TCR beta chains were annotated as cytomegalovirus-associated. TCR beta V- and J-gene trimming, according to a later analysis, was linked to a missense DCLRE1C variant.

PCR employed 60 Vbeta and 13 Jbeta primers. TCRdb keeps only in-frame clones here, not all; method: immunoSEQ multiplex PCR. This sample has approximately 120,000 clones, with more than 75% found just once. Germline CDR1 reads MGHRA; CDR2 reads YSYEKL. The CDR3 extends over 15 amino acids. The ends were cut back, 8 bases at V and 6 bases at J, with 20 bases in the middle. The rearrangement uses TRBV4-1 and TRBJ2-1, with D perhaps matching TRBD1 (6 bases). Material: PBMCs. The receptor was derived from a woman in her forties in good health and CMV-seropositive. CDR3 sequence (DNA): TGCGCCAGCGGCCCCCGACAGGCATCGGGCAATGAGCAGTTCTTC. This sequence encodes CASGPRQASGNEQFF.